This paragraph reports one TCR beta chain. As yet, its antigen is unknown. The entry originates in a study of cytomegalovirus exposure and HLA in healthy donors. Notes on the study in general: A list of roughly 180 TCR beta chains associated with cytomegalovirus was given.

The PCR used 60 Vbeta and 13 Jbeta primers. TCRdb's copy holds only in-frame clones and misses some; the assay was immunoSEQ multiplex PCR. Among 110,000 to 150,000 clones listed, just under 85% were seen once. CDR3 length equals 12 residues. V lost 6 bases, J lost 6 bases, and 10 bases lay in between. The germline V gene encodes CDR1 SGHDN and CDR2 FVKESK. Material: PBMCs. The TCR comes from a woman aged 60 to 75 in good health and CMV-seropositive. The chain links TRBV14 to TRBJ2-3; tentatively, D is TRBD2 (5 bases). As DNA, the CDR3 is TGTGCCAGCAGTAAACTAGGGGATACGCAGTATTTT. Its translation is CASSKLGDTQYF.